These T cell receptor beta chains were read from a single sample in a study of T cells in Graves' hyperthyroidism and ophthalmopathy. One entry per CDR3 protein, called by TCRdb with MiXCR from the multiplex PCR reads. In the table there are some 800,000 distinct CDR3 sequences, around 38% of which are singletons. Material for sequencing was blood. These receptors all come from a man aged 18 to 29 with Graves' hyperthyroidism. CDR3s include the opening cysteine and the closing phenylalanine or tryptophan. The order of the fields is clone size, D gene, V gene, J gene, CDR3 DNA, CDR3 protein. A D gene is named only where the DNA matches it firmly. The size entry is marked missing in some rows and otherwise reads once, few, many or a size class.

size: few; D: -; V: TRBV12-3/TRBV12-4; J: TRBJ1-5; DNA: TGTGCCAGCAGTTTAGGGCCTCCTGGGGAGCCCCAGCATTTT; CDR3: CASSLGPPGEPQHF
size: -; D: -; V: TRBV2; J: TRBJ2-7; DNA: TGTGCCAGCAGACACGACTCCAGGAAAGCCTACGAGCAGTACTTC; CDR3: CASRHDSRKAYEQYF
size: -; D: -; V: TRBV9; J: TRBJ1-1; DNA: TGTGCCAGCAGCTCGACCGAGATAAACACTGAAGCTTTCTTT; CDR3: CASSSTEINTEAFF
size: few; D: -; V: TRBV7-3; J: TRBJ2-7; DNA: TGTGCCAGCAGCCACCCCCGGGGTCTCGAGCAGTACTTC; CDR3: CASSHPRGLEQYF
size: -; D: -; V: TRBV14; J: TRBJ2-7; DNA: TGTGCCAGCTCACCTTCGGGCCCCGCGGATTACGAGCAGTGCTTC; CDR3: CASSPSGPADYEQCF
size: -; D: TRBD1; V: TRBV19; J: TRBJ1-6; DNA: TGTGCCAGTAGTACCCCCCAGGGGGGGCCTGTCCACTTT; CDR3: CASSTPQGGPVHF
size: many; D: -; V: TRBV29-1; J: TRBJ2-5; DNA: TGCAGCGTTGAGGAGGGACAGCAAGAGACCCAGTACTTC; CDR3: CSVEEGQQETQYF
size: -; D: -; V: TRBV12-3/TRBV12-4; J: TRBJ1-5; DNA: TGTGCCAGCAGTTCTAGGGAACGGCAGCCCCAGCATTTT; CDR3: CASSSRERQPQHF
size: few; D: TRBD2; V: TRBV12-5; J: TRBJ2-5; DNA: TGTGCTAGTGGTTTCGGACTAGCGGGGCAAGAGACCCAGTACTTC; CDR3: CASGFGLAGQETQYF
size: -; D: -; V: TRBV9; J: TRBJ2-5; DNA: TGTGCCAGCAGCGTTACCGGGATGGGCCAAGAGACCCAGTACTTC; CDR3: CASSVTGMGQETQYF
size: many; D: -; V: TRBV7-9; J: TRBJ2-7; DNA: TGTGCCAGCAACAAAATCGGGCCAGCCTACGAGCAGTACTTC; CDR3: CASNKIGPAYEQYF
size: -; D: -; V: TRBV7-9; J: TRBJ1-1; DNA: TGTGCCAGCAGCCCGGGACGTGAAAGCATATTT; CDR3: CASSPGRESIF
size: few; D: -; V: TRBV6-2/TRBV6-3; J: TRBJ1-1; DNA: TGTGCCAGCAACGTGGACACGAGTTTGAACACTGAAGCTTTCTTT; CDR3: CASNVDTSLNTEAFF
size: -; D: -; V: TRBV6-1; J: TRBJ2-2; DNA: TGTGCCAGTAGGGGGGAGGAGTCGGGCACCGGGGAGCTGTTTTTT; CDR3: CASRGEESGTGELFF